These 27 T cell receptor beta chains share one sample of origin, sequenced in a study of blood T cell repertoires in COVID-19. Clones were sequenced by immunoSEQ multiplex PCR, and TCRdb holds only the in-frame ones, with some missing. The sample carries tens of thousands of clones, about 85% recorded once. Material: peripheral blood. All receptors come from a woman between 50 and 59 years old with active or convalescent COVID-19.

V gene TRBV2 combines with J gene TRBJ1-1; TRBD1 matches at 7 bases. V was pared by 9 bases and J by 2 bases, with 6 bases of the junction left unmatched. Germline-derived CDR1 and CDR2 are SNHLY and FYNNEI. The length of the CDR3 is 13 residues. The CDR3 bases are TGTGCCAGTGTCGGACAGGTAAACACTGAAGCTTTCTTT. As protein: CASVGQVNTEAFF.

The CDR3 here is CASSGRDRVNEQYF. In DNA form, the CDR3 reads TGTGCCAGCAGCGGGCGGGACAGGGTAAACGAGCAGTACTTC. The genes are TRBV7-9 and TRBJ2-7; 9 bases fit TRBD1. The CDR3 loop spans 14 amino acids. Per the germline V gene, CDR1 is SEHNR and CDR2 is FQNEAQ (reference sequence). Trimming removed 5 bases from V and 5 bases from J; junction bases left unmatched: 7. The full variable domain, its missing parts supplied by reference TRBV7-9 and TRBJ2-7, is DTGVSQNPRHKITKRGQNVTFRCDPISEHNRLYWYRQTLGQGPEFLTYFQNEAQLEKSRLLSDRFSAERPKGSFSTLEIQRTEQGDSAMYLCASSGRDRVNEQYFGPGTRLTVT.

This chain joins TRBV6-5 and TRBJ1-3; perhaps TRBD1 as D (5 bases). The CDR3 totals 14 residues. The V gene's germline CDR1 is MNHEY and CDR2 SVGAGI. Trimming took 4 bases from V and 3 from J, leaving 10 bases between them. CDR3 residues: CASSSRARGNTIYF. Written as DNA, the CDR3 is TGTGCCAGCAGTTCCAGGGCACGTGGAAACACCATATATTTT.

This CDR3 reads CASSYDRVTEAFF. The DNA of the CDR3 is TGTGCCAGCAGTTATGACAGGGTCACTGAAGCTTTCTTT. J is TRBJ1-1 and V is TRBV7-8, with 7 positions matching TRBD1. V lost 6 bases, J lost 4 bases, and 5 bases stayed unmatched. The CDR3 is made up of 13 amino acids. Germline V lookup: CDR1 SGHVS, CDR2 FQNEAQ.

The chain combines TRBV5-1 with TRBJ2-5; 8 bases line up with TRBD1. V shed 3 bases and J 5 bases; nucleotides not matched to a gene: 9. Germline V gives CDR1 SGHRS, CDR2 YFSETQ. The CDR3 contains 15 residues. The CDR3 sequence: CASSWQGAETETQYF. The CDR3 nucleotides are TGCGCCAGCAGCTGGCAGGGGGCAGAGACGGAGACCCAGTACTTC.

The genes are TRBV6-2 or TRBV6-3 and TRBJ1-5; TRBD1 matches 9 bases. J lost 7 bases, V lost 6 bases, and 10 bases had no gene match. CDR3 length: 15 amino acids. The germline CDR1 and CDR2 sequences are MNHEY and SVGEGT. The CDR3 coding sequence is TGTGCCAGCAGCAGCCGGGACAGGGTTTCACAGCCCCAGCATTTT. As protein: CASSSRDRVSQPQHF.

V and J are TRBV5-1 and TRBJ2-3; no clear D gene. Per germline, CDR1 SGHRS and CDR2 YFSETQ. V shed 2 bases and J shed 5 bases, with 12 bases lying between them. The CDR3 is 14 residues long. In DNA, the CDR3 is TGCGCCAGCAGCTTTAGCTCTGGCGGAGATACGCAGTATTTT. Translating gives CASSFSSGGDTQYF.

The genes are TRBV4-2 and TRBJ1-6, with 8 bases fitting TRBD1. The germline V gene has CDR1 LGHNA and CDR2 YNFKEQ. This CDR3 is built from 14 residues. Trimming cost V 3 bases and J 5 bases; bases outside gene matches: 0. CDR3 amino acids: CASSQTGDNSPLHF. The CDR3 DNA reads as TGTGCCAGCAGCCAGACAGGGGATAATTCACCCCTCCACTTT.

CDR3: CASSYRGTGYGYTF. The CDR3 DNA reads as TGTGCCAGCAGTTACAGGGGGACAGGCTATGGCTACACCTTC. The chain recombines TRBV9 with TRBJ1-2, with TRBD1 matching 8 bases. This CDR3 has 14 residues. The junction had 7 bases not matched to a gene; V was cut back by 5 bases and J by 4 bases. Germline CDR1 and CDR2: SGDLS and YYNGEE.

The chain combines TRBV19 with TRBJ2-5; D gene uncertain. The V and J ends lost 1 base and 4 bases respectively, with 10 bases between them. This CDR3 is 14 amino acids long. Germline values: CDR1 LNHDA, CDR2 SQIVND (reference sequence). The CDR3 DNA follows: TGTGCCAGTAGTATAGTTTTTCAGGCAGAGACCCAGTACTTC. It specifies CASSIVFQAETQYF.

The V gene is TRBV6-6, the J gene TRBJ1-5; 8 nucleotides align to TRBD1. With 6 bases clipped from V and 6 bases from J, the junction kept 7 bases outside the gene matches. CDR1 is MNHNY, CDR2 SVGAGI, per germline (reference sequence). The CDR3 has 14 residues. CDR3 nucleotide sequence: TGTGCCAGCAGGGGGACAGGTTTCGGTCAGCCCCAGCATTTT. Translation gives CASRGTGFGQPQHF.

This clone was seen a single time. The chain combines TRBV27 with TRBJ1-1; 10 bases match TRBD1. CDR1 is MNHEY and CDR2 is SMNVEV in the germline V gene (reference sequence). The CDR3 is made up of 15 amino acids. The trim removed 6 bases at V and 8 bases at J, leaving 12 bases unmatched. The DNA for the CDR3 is TGTGCCAGCAGGTCCTCCGACAGGGGGCGATCAGAAGCTTTCTTT. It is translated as CASRSSDRGRSEAFF.

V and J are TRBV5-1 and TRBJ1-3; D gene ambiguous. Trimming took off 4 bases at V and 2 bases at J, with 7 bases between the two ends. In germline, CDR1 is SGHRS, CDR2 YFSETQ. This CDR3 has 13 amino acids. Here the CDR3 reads CASSPGTGNTIYF. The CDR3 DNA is TGCGCCAGCAGCCCGGGGACTGGAAACACCATATATTTT.

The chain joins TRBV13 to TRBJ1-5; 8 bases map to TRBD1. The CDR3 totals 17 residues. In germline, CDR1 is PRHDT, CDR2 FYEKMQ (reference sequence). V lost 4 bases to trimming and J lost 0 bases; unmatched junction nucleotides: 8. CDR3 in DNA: TGTGCCAGCAGCTCCCGGACAGGGACTTATAGCAATCAGCCCCAGCATTTT. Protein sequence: CASSSRTGTYSNQPQHF.

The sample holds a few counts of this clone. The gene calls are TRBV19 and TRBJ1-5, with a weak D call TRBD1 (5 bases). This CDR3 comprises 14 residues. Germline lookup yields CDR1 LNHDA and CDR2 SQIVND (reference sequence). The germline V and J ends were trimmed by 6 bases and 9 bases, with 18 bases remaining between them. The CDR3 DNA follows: TGTGCCAGTAGCAGGGACTTGGTAATTGGGCCCCAGCATTTT. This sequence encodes CASSRDLVIGPQHF.

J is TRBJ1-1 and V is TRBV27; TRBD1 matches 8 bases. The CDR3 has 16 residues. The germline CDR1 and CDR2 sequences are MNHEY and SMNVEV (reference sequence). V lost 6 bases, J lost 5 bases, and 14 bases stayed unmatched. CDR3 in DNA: TGTGCCAGCAGAACTCAGGACAGGGTAGCACTGACTGAAGCTTTCTTT. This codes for CASRTQDRVALTEAFF.

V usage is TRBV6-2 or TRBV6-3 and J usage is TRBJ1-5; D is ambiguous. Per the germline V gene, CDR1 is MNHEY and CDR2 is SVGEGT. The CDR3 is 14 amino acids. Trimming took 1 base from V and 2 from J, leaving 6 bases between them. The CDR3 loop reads CASSYLGGNQPQHF. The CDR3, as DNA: TGTGCCAGCAGTTACTTGGGAGGCAATCAGCCCCAGCATTTT.

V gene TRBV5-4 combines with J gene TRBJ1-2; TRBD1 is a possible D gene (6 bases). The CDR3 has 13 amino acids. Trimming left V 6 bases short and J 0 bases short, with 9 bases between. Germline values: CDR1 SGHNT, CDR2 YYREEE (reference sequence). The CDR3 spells CASTRTANYGYTF. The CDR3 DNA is TGTGCCAGCACCCGGACAGCTAACTATGGCTACACCTTC.

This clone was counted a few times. CDR3 coding DNA: TGTGCCTCCGCGACAGTTAATGAAAAACTGTTTTTT. It is translated as CASATVNEKLFF. The chain is built from TRBV28 and TRBJ1-4; D possibly corresponds to TRBD1 (5 bases). Germline CDR1 MDHEN, CDR2 SYDVKM. The CDR3 covers 12 residues. V was trimmed by 11 bases and J by 4 bases, leaving 11 bases between them.

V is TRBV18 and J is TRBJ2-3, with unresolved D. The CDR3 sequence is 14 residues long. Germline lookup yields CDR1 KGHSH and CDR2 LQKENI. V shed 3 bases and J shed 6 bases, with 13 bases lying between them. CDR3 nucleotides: TGTGCCAGCTCACCTGCCCCCCAGGTGGATACGCAGTATTTT. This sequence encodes CASSPAPQVDTQYF.

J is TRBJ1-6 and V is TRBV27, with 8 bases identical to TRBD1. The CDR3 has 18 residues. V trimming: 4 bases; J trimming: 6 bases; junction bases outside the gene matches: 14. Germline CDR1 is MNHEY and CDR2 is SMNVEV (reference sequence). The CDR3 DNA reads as TGTGCCAGCAGTTCCTCTCGGGCAGGGGGCACCGTTAATTCACCCCTCCACTTT. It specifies CASSSSRAGGTVNSPLHF.

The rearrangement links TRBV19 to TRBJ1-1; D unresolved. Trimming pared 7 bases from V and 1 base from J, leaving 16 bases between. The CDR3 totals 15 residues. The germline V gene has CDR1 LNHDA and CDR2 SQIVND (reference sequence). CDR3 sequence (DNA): TGTGCCAGTACTACGCCTGGCAGGCCGAACACTGAAGCTTTCTTT. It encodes CASTTPGRPNTEAFF.

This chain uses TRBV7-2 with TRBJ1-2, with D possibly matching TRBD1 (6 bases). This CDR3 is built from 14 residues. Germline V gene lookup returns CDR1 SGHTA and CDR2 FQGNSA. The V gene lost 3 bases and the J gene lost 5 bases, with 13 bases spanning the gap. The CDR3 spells CASSFWTAAYGYTF. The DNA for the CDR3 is TGTGCCAGCAGCTTTTGGACAGCGGCTTATGGCTACACCTTC. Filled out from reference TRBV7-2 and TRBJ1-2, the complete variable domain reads GAGVSQSPSNKVTEKGKDVELRCDPISGHTALYWYRQSLGQGLEFLIYFQGNSAPDKSGLPSDRFSAERTGGSVSTLTIQRTQQEDSAVYLCASSFWTAAYGYTFGSGTRLTVV.

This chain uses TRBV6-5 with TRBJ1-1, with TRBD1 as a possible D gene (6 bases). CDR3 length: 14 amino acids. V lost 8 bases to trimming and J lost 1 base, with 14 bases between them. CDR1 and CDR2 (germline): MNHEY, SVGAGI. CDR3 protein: CASSLGHRNTEAFF. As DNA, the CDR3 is TGTGCCAGCTCTCTGGGACACCGGAACACTGAAGCTTTCTTT.

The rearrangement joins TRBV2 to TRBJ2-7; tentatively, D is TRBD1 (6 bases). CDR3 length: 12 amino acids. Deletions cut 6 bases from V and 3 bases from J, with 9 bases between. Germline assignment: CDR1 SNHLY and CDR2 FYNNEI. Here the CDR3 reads CASRMDSYEQYF. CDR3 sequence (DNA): TGTGCCAGCAGGATGGACAGCTACGAGCAGTACTTC. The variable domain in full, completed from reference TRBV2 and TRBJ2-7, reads EPEVTQTPSHQVTQMGQEVILRCVPISNHLYFYWYRQILGQKVEFLVSFYNNEISEKSEIFDDQFSVERPDGSNFTLKIRSTKLEDSAMYFCASRMDSYEQYFGPGTRLTVT.

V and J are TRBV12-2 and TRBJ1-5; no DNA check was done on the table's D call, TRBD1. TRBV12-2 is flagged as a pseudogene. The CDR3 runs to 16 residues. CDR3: CASRSPFRQGDQPQHF. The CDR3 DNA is TGTGCAAGTCGCTCTCCCTTTAGACAGGGCGACCAGCCCCAGCATTTT.

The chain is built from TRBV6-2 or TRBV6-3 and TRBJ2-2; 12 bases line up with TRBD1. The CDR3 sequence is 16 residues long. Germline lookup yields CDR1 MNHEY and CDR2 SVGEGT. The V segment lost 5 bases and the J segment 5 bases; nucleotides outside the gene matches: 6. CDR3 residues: CASSDPGQGATGELFF. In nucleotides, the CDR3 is TGTGCCAGCAGTGACCCGGGACAGGGGGCTACCGGGGAGCTGTTTTTT.